This is a list of T cell receptor beta chains from one sample in a study of T-cell memory formation after mild COVID-19. TCRdb re-called the 5' RACE reads through MiXCR, storing one row per CDR3 protein. The data show roughly 450,000 distinct CDR3 sequences, with roughly 18% seen just once and roughly an eighth held by the top ten. The sample consisted of PBMCs or a T cell subset sorted from them (not recorded which). Receptors were obtained from an adult woman who had mild COVID-19 (a few samples of this study predate the infection). Cell type and time point are not known. The CDR3 runs from the conserved cysteine through the conserved F or W. Fields, in order: J gene, clone size, D gene, V gene, CDR3 DNA, CDR3 protein. The D gene is left open where the match is weak. Only part of the rows carry a size: once, few, many, or a class if the clone is expanded.

>TRBJ2-1|few|.|TRBV9
TGTGCCAGCAGCGTAGACAGTGGGGGCAATGAGCAGTTCTTC
CASSVDSGGNEQFF
>TRBJ2-7|.|.|TRBV7-6
TGTGCCAGCAGCTTAGACGGGGACGAGCAGTACTTC
CASSLDGDEQYF
>TRBJ1-1|few|.|TRBV5-1
TGCGCCAGCAGCTTGGTTTACAGTACCATGAACACTGAAGCTTTCTTT
CASSLVYSTMNTEAFF
>TRBJ1-2|few|TRBD1|TRBV4-3
TGCGCCAGCAACCGAGAAACAGGGGACCGGGATGGGGGCTACACCTTC
CASNRETGDRDGGYTF
>TRBJ1-1|.|.|TRBV27
TGTGCCAGCAGTTTGCGAGGGGATATTACGGCTTTCTTT
CASSLRGDITAFF
>TRBJ2-5|few|.|TRBV12-3/TRBV12-4
TGTGCCAGCAGTTTTGGTTTGGCAGGCGGGCGAGAGACCCAGTACTTC
CASSFGLAGGRETQYF
>TRBJ2-4|.|.|TRBV7-9
TGTGCCAGCAGCTTAGCGGGCGGGACGATCGACATTCAGTACTTC
CASSLAGGTIDIQYF
>TRBJ2-5|.|.|TRBV3-1
TGTGCCAGCAGCCCAGAGGGGGGCGGGCAAGAGACCCAGTACTTC
CASSPEGGGQETQYF
>TRBJ2-3|few|.|TRBV11-2
TGTGCCAGCAGCATTCAGCACACAGATACGCAGTATTTT
CASSIQHTDTQYF
>TRBJ1-1|few|.|TRBV18
TGTGCCAGCTCACAAAGGGGGTCTGAAGCTTTCTTT
CASSQRGSEAFF
>TRBJ1-1|once|TRBD1|TRBV29-1
TGCAGCGTCCGGGGGACAGGGGGCACTGAAGCTTTCTTT
CSVRGTGGTEAFF
>TRBJ2-1|many|TRBD2|TRBV4-2
TGTGCCAGCAGCCCTGGGGCTAGCGGGAGTGGAAATGAGCAGTTCTTC
CASSPGASGSGNEQFF
>TRBJ1-2|.|.|TRBV6-5
TGTGCCAGCAGTTACTCGGAAGGGCCCTCTGGCTACACCTTC
CASSYSEGPSGYTF
>TRBJ2-1|few|.|TRBV10-3
TGTGCCATCAGTGAGTCGGCTAGTATCCATGAGCAGTTCTTC
CAISESASIHEQFF
>TRBJ2-7|few|TRBD1|TRBV5-1
TGCGCCAGCAGCGCAGGACAGGGTAACTCCTACGAGCAGTACTTC
CASSAGQGNSYEQYF
>TRBJ2-1|.|TRBD1|TRBV6-5
TGTGCCAGCAGTTACCGACAGGGGATGGGGGAGCAGTTCTTC
CASSYRQGMGEQFF
>TRBJ2-5|.|.|TRBV20-1
TGCAGTGCGCCCGGCGAGGTCCAAGAGACCCAGTACTTC
CSAPGEVQETQYF
>TRBJ2-3|.|.|TRBV15
TGTGCCACCAGCAGAGATCCGCGGATTTCCACAGATACGCAGTATTTT
CATSRDPRISTDTQYF
>TRBJ2-6|.|.|TRBV6-5
TGTGCCAGCAGTCAAACTATTTTCTCTGGGGCCAACGTCCTGACTTTC
CASSQTIFSGANVLTF
>TRBJ2-7|.|.|TRBV28
TGTGCCTCCGGACTTACCTACGAGCAGTACTTC
CASGLTYEQYF
>TRBJ2-7|.|TRBD1|TRBV4-3
TGCGCCAGCAGCCAGAGGGGGCTTAGCTCCTACGAGCAGTACTTC
CASSQRGLSSYEQYF
>TRBJ2-7|.|.|TRBV5-1
TGCGCCAGCTCCCGAAGGGGGGGGCTCGCCCTCGAGCAGTACTTC
CASSRRGGLALEQYF
>TRBJ1-3|few|.|TRBV20-1
TGCAGTGCTCGGGACTCTAACTCTGGAAACACCATATATTTT
CSARDSNSGNTIYF
>TRBJ2-3|.|TRBD2|TRBV4-1
TGCGCCAGCAGTTCCGGGACTAGCGGGGTTTCAGATACGCAGTATTTT
CASSSGTSGVSDTQYF
>TRBJ1-4|.|TRBD1|TRBV12-3/TRBV12-4
TGTGCCAGCAGTCCCGGGACAGGGGTCCTTAATGAAAAACTGTTTTTT
CASSPGTGVLNEKLFF
>TRBJ1-1|few|.|TRBV20-1
TGCAGTGCAACACCGTTAACCTCGACAGGAAGAGAAGCTTTCTTT
CSATPLTSTGREAFF